This TCR beta chain was obtained from a study of cytotoxic CD8 clonotypes in ibrutinib-treated CLL. General study results and limits: Clonality, elevated at ibrutinib response, dropped back toward baseline at progression.

Investigators sought sequencing depths of between 1 in 200,000 and 1 in 1 million T cells. The method was immunoSEQ multiplex PCR; TCRdb's version includes in-frame clones alone and lacks a portion of them. The sample lists about 40,000 clones; 55% to 80% were seen once. V trimming: 5 bases; J trimming: 3 bases; junction bases outside the gene matches: 6. This CDR3 has 14 amino acids. CDR1 LNHDA and CDR2 SQIVND come from the germline V gene (reference sequence). In regard to this clone: Its antigen is not identified.

The origin of this receptor is a human donor with chronic lymphocytic leukemia. The starting material was PBMCs, obtained at disease progression, from a patient treated with ibrutinib. The chain is built from TRBV19 and TRBJ2-5, with TRBD1 matching over 7 bases. CDR3 region: CASSSGQSKETQYF. The CDR3 DNA reads TGTGCCAGTAGTTCGGGACAGTCTAAAGAGACCCAGTACTTC.